Detailed here is one T cell receptor beta chain. Its antigen specificity is not known. Base qualities are missing; no much larger clone stands one base away. The CDR3 holds 15 amino acids from the cysteine to the phenylalanine. Solely the CDR3 DNA is kept, with 45 bases framed from the first base. As encoded in the germline V gene, CDR1 is SQVTM while CDR2 is ANQGSEA. Unmatched junction bases come to 10, with V trimmed by 6 bases and J by 2 bases. All of the isolated RNA was reverse transcribed with the High Capacity cDNA Reverse Transcription Kit, so expressed TCRB transcripts were sequenced. Deep immunoSEQ sequencing was applied to naive, central memory and regulatory T cell samples, giving an average of approximately 4 million total reads per sample. Sorted cells were lysed in RLT buffer and RNA was extracted with DNase-treated RNeasy Micro or Mini kits, depending on cell number. Each cell subset was processed on its own to prevent cross-contamination, while patient and healthy donor samples were processed together. Using the immunoSEQ multiplex PCR, TCRB sequences were amplified from cDNA into 87-bp fragments spanning the CDR3 region. Sequencing of the amplicons was done on the Illumina HiSeq platform. On the authors' methods: Synthetic template baselines were used to correct PCR bias computationally, reads within Hamming distance 2 were collapsed together, and singletons that could not be merged were discarded. Reads were aligned against IMGT to assign V, D and J genes, CDR3 length and insertions or deletions at six rearrangement sites. Within each subset, clonotype counts were normalized to sorted cell number, and only after that were true diversity and Gini coefficients computed with the tcR R package. The overlap coefficient, calculated on TCRB nucleotide sequences, was used to measure repertoire sharing. Out-of-frame TCRB sequences from naive cells were analyzed to stand in for the pre-selection repertoire. Imported from immuneACCESS, the table was reduced by TCRdb to in-frame sequences with V and J called. These copies leave out some clones; in studies compared against another copy, an unresolved V gene accounts for under half, and the cause of the remainder is not known. Clone size and the V and J calls come from that table; the DNA yielded D and trimming. The sample table holds 640,000 or so clones, of which over 12% were seen once. Of the sample, roughly 0.04% falls within the top ten clones.

Each donor gave one peripheral blood draw, about 100 mL on average, collected into heparinised tubes. Using a panel that included CD45RO, CCR7, CD25, CD127, CD95 and CD27, naive, central memory, regulatory and stem cell-like memory CD4+ T cells were sorted on a BD FACSAria II. Purity was above 95% for every sorted population. PBMCs were isolated right away by Lymphoprep density gradient centrifugation and were stained directly, without culture. To minimize batch effects, samples were stained and sorted in pairs, one healthy donor with one patient per experiment. This record belongs to a study of beta chain features in type 1 diabetes listed by TCRdb under 2018. About the full investigation: Mean age, gender distribution, total cell number and subset yield did not differ between patients and healthy donors. In the study, recently diagnosed type 1 diabetes patients and matched healthy donors were compared on the TCRB repertoires of their sorted circulating CD4+ T cell subsets. Naive and central memory subsets were obtained from all 30 or so donors, but regulatory and stem cell-like memory subsets were isolated from only 8 patients and roughly eight healthy donors. A total of 90 million to 140 million sorted cells were examined across all samples, and RNA yield correlated strongly with the number of cells per subset. The study at large found these results: In all four CD4+ subsets, TCRB CDR3 length was moderately but significantly shorter in type 1 diabetes patients. Naive, central memory and regulatory TCRB repertoires appeared more similar among patients than among healthy donors. Because small numbers of individuals were included in the HLA sub-analyses, any influence of HLA type on TCRB rearrangement was left unresolved. Patients with type 1 diabetes made fewer insertions and deleted more nucleotides at VDJ recombination sites, implying thymic rearrangement abnormalities. PCR might favor shorter templates, but patient and control samples were amplified and corrected together, so any skew would affect both groups equally. Sequencing cDNA rather than genomic DNA could over-represent highly expressing activated cells, although activation and CD3 levels did not differ between groups.

Recombination linked TRBV29-1 to TRBJ2-7; 10 bases in the middle match TRBD1. This TCR was recovered from a man aged 18 to 35 with type 1 diabetes. Material: naive CD4+ T cells from blood. The sample's cell subset or site label is to be understood as: true naive CD4+ T cells. The encoded CDR3 is CSVTISGTGAYEQYF. At the DNA level, the sequence is TGCAGCGTGACAATTTCCGGGACAGGGGCCTACGAGCAGTACTTC.